This T cell receptor (beta chain) stems from a study of T cell repertoires in cytomegalovirus infection. Overall study: The public TCR beta signatures pointed to both CMV infection and matching HLA type. Study conclusions and caveats: It was HLA-C-restricted CMV-specific TCR beta clonotypes that dominated the response ex vivo. Cumulative public TCR beta family frequency identified CMV carriers with the relevant HLA.

The length of the CDR3 is 14 residues. Trimming took 4 bases from V and 9 from J, leaving 16 bases between them. The germline V gene encodes CDR1 SGHTS and CDR2 YDEGEE. Using its own MiXCR run on the reads, TCRdb lists one record per CDR3 protein. Among approximately 150,000 distinct CDR3 sequences listed, about 6.3% were seen once. This clonotype was detected only a few times. The antigen remains undetermined. The chain joins TRBV5-8 to TRBJ2-2; the D gene is possibly TRBD1 (5 bases). This TCR was recovered from a human donor in good health (CMV status not recorded). Some clones in this sample may be carry-over from other donors' samples. Sample: PBMCs. The CDR3 nucleotides are TGTGCCAGCAGCCGGACATCTATTGCCCGGGAGCTGTTTTTT. This translates into CASSRTSIARELFF.